This TCR beta chain was recovered during a study of blood T cell repertoires in COVID-19. About the study: Italy, Spain and the United States were the sources of the convalescent and acute COVID-19 samples. Sources were T cells, B-cell-depleted T cells, or PBMCs; the material itself was cDNA or gDNA.

This CDR3 contains 14 residues. CDR1 and CDR2 (germline): SGDLS, YYNGEE. Trimming left V 3 bases short and J 5 bases short, with 14 bases between. This clone was observed a single time. As handled by the study authors: Estimated nucleated cell counts came from reference gene primer amplification. Here immunoSEQ multiplex PCR was the method, and the copy in TCRdb shows in-frame clones only, minus some. For V, J and clone size, that table is used; D and trimming come from the DNA. Counted here are around 64,000 clones, approximately 91% occurring once; the ten biggest clones make up roughly 1.5%. Source material: peripheral blood. This receptor was taken from a human donor in a cohort sampled during active COVID-19. The chain combines TRBV9 with TRBJ1-2; maybe TRBD1 (6 bases). CDR3 bases: TGTGCCAGCAGCGGCACCGGGACACATTATGGCTACACCTTC. Protein sequence: CASSGTGTHYGYTF. The variable domain in full, completed from reference TRBV9 and TRBJ1-2, reads DSGVTQTPKHLITATGQRVTLRCSPRSGDLSVYWYQQSLDQGLQFLIQYYNGEERAKGNILERFSAQQFPDLHSELNLSSLELGDSALYFCASSGTGTHYGYTFGSGTRLTVV.